This entry lists 11 T cell receptor beta chains sequenced from one sample in a study of OX40 agonist ivuxolimab in advanced cancers. This table comes from immunoSEQ multiplex PCR, and its TCRdb copy is limited to in-frame clones, with some not included. The sample records more than 75,000 clones, roughly 91% being singletons. Sequences were derived from CD4+ or CD8+ T cells sorted from blood, sampled in a trial of the OX40 agonist ivuxolimab. The receptor set was obtained from an adult with an advanced solid tumor such as melanoma, head and neck, liver or kidney cancer.

This clone was seen a single time. This chain joins TRBV18 and TRBJ2-3; tentative D call: TRBD2 (5 bases). The germline V and J ends were trimmed by 3 bases and 5 bases, with 12 bases remaining between them. CDR1 is KGHSH, CDR2 LQKENI, per germline. This CDR3 region has 14 residues. The CDR3 reads CASSPQGREDTQYF. CDR3 sequence (DNA): TGTGCCAGCTCACCGCAAGGACGGGAAGATACGCAGTATTTT. The full variable domain, completed using reference TRBV18 and TRBJ2-3, is NAGVMQNPRHLVRRRGQEARLRCSPMKGHSHVYWYRQLPEEGLKFMVYLQKENIIDESGMPKERFSAEFPKEGPSILRIQQVVRGDSAAYFCASSPQGREDTQYFGPGTRLTVL.

The J gene is TRBJ1-2, the V gene TRBV27; 7 nucleotides match TRBD1. The CDR3 spans 15 residues. The V gene end was trimmed by 6 bases and the J gene end by 4 bases; junction bases not matched to a gene: 11. The V gene's germline CDR1 is MNHEY and CDR2 SMNVEV (reference sequence). The CDR3 loop reads CASSAQGGGFYGYTF. CDR3 nucleotide sequence: TGTGCCAGCAGCGCCCAGGGGGGCGGGTTCTATGGCTACACCTTC.

The V call is TRBV28, the J call TRBJ2-5; no firm D call. CDR1 is MDHEN, CDR2 SYDVKM, per germline. The CDR3 is 10 amino acids. The ends were cut back, 5 bases at V and 4 bases at J, with 2 bases in the middle. This CDR3 is CASSRETQYF. The CDR3, as DNA: TGTGCCAGCAGTAGAGAGACCCAGTACTTC.

This chain connects TRBV7-2 to TRBJ1-2, with unresolved D. The germline gives CDR1 SGHTA, CDR2 FQGNSA. CDR3 length: 15 amino acids. V was cut by 1 base and J by 6 bases, with 15 bases left in between. CDR3 bases: TGTGCCAGCAGCTTAGGGTGGAAGAGCTTGGATGGCTACACCTTC. Translation gives CASSLGWKSLDGYTF.

This chain links TRBV5-1 with TRBJ2-5; TRBD1 agrees at 7 bases. Germline CDR1 and CDR2: SGHRS and YFSETQ. The CDR3 has 14 residues. V was clipped by 4 bases and J by 3 bases; unmatched bases: 6. In nucleotides, the CDR3 is TGCGCCAGCAGCCAGGGACAGTTAAAAGAGACCCAGTACTTC. It codes for CASSQGQLKETQYF.

This chain links TRBV28 with TRBJ2-1; 8 nucleotides match TRBD1. CDR1 MDHEN and CDR2 SYDVKM come from the germline V gene. Germline trimming cut 5 bases from V and 6 bases from J; bases unmatched to any gene: 9. CDR3 length: 15 residues. The CDR3 nucleotides are TGTGCCAGCAGTCCCGCTGGACAGGGTGCCAATGAGCAGTTCTTC. This gives the protein CASSPAGQGANEQFF.

A single count supports this clone. The rearrangement uses TRBV5-6 and TRBJ1-3; D unclear. CDR3 size: 16 residues. The germline gives CDR1 SGHDT, CDR2 YYEEEE. V was shortened by 3 bases and J by 3 bases, with 16 bases between the two germline ends. CDR3 residues: CASSSGPQPIGNTIYF. The CDR3 DNA reads as TGTGCCAGCAGCTCGGGCCCCCAACCTATTGGAAACACCATATATTTT.

V usage is TRBV29-1 and J usage is TRBJ2-5; 10 nucleotides align to TRBD2. This CDR3 has 17 residues. The V gene's germline CDR1 is SQVTM and CDR2 ANQGSEA. The V and J ends lost 3 bases and 5 bases, in that order; junction bases with no gene match: 15. CDR3 coding DNA: TGCAGCGTTGACCCCCCGACCGCTAGCGGGAGACTCGAGACCCAGTACTTC. This translates into CSVDPPTASGRLETQYF.

The chain employs TRBV7-3 and TRBJ2-1; D might be TRBD2 (6 bases). This CDR3 has 15 residues. Between the trimmed V and J ends, which lost 6 bases and 3 bases, there was a span of 15 bases. Germline assignment: CDR1 SGHTA and CDR2 FQGTGA. Written as DNA, the CDR3 is TGTGCCAGCAGTGCGACTAGTACCTACTACAATGAGCAGTTCTTC. Translated, it gives CASSATSTYYNEQFF.

The V gene is TRBV19, the J gene TRBJ2-7; D is perhaps TRBD2 (6 bases). Germline V gene data show CDR1 as LNHDA and CDR2 as SQIVND (reference sequence). Trimming removed 3 bases from V and 6 bases from J, with 18 bases in between. This CDR3 contains 15 residues. The CDR3 region is CASSIIEGLSREQYF. CDR3 DNA: TGTGCCAGTAGTATTATCGAGGGACTCTCACGCGAGCAGTACTTC.

This chain joins TRBV6-1 and TRBJ2-3, with D uncertain. Germline V gene data show CDR1 as MNHNS and CDR2 as SASEGT. This CDR3 has 14 residues. Between the trimmed V and J ends, which lost 1 base and 0 bases, there was a span of 5 bases. CDR3 sequence: CASSEVGSTDTQYF. CDR3 DNA sequence: TGTGCCAGCAGTGAAGTGGGGAGCACAGATACGCAGTATTTT.